Shown below are 22 T cell receptor beta chains from a single sample sequenced in a study of blood T cell repertoires in COVID-19. Sequenced by immunoSEQ multiplex PCR; TCRdb stores in-frame clones only, minus some. The data show approximately 58,000 clones, about 93% seen once. The sample was peripheral blood. These receptors were taken from a woman at least 80 years old with active COVID-19.

This rearrangement joins TRBV5-1 to TRBJ1-4, with 7 bases matching TRBD1. The CDR3 is 19 residues long. Germline CDR1 reads SGHRS; CDR2 reads YFSETQ. The trim removed 4 bases at V and 5 bases at J, leaving 20 bases unmatched. CDR3 in amino acids: CASSSVKGRGLEGNEKLFF. The CDR3 bases are TGCGCCAGCAGCAGCGTGAAGGGAAGGGGGCTAGAGGGGAATGAAAAACTGTTTTTT.

This clone has a single count. The V call is TRBV5-1, the J call TRBJ2-3; D perhaps matches TRBD2 (6 bases). This CDR3 contains 17 residues. Germline CDR1 is SGHRS and CDR2 is YFSETQ. With 0 bases removed from V and 5 bases from J, the gap between germline ends came to 19 bases. In DNA form, the CDR3 reads TGCGCCAGCAGCTTGGAATCGTCGAGGGAGGTGGGAGATACGCAGTATTTT. Its translation: CASSLESSREVGDTQYF.

The V and J genes are TRBV27 and TRBJ1-1; D is unclear. Germline loops: CDR1 MNHEY, CDR2 SMNVEV (reference sequence). V was trimmed by 1 base and J by 5 bases, leaving 8 bases between them. The CDR3 spans 13 residues. CDR3 nucleotides: TGTGCCAGCAGTTTATGGCAAAGAACTGAAGCTTTCTTT. It encodes CASSLWQRTEAFF.

J is TRBJ1-1 and V is TRBV6-5; 8 nucleotides align to TRBD1. Germline assignment: CDR1 MNHEY and CDR2 SVGAGI. V lost 6 bases to trimming and J lost 4 bases; unmatched junction nucleotides: 7. CDR3 length: 14 amino acids. CDR3 amino acids: CASRDRVGGTEAFF. The CDR3 DNA reads as TGTGCCAGCAGGGACAGGGTGGGAGGCACTGAAGCTTTCTTT.

This clone was seen a handful of times. The chain carries TRBV6-7 and TRBJ2-3; 7 nucleotides align to TRBD1. TRBV6-7 falls under the ORF class, with uncertain function. The CDR3 sequence is 15 residues long. V dropped 2 bases and J dropped 2; count of bases not matched to a gene: 4. The CDR3 DNA reads as TGTGCCAGCAGTTACCATGGGACAGTCACAGATACGCAGTATTTT. This codes for CASSYHGTVTDTQYF.

This clone was detected once. The chain has TRBV3-1 (or the pseudogene TRBV3-2) and TRBJ2-5, with TRBD1 as a possible D gene (5 bases). Germline CDR1 LGHDT, CDR2 YNNKEL (reference sequence). This CDR3 is 14 amino acids long. Trimming left V 0 bases short and J 7 bases short, with 12 bases between. The CDR3 reads CASSQDWAQGTQYF. The DNA of the CDR3 is TGTGCCAGCAGCCAAGATTGGGCCCAGGGGACCCAGTACTTC.

The chain has TRBV19 and TRBJ1-5, with 8 positions matching TRBD1. There are 16 residues in the CDR3. Germline CDR1 and CDR2: LNHDA and SQIVND (reference sequence). V lost 6 bases, J lost 5 bases, and 12 bases stayed unmatched. CDR3 bases: TGTGCCAGTAGCGCCCAAGACAGGGGTAAAGATCAGCCCCAGCATTTT. It yields the protein CASSAQDRGKDQPQHF.

The count of this clone is one. The gene calls are TRBV5-8 and TRBJ2-3; 9 bases are shared with TRBD1. J was trimmed by 2 bases and V by 4 bases; bases with no gene match: 8. CDR1 is SGHTS, CDR2 YDEGEE, per germline. The CDR3 extends over 16 amino acids. CDR3 DNA sequence: TGTGCCAGCAGCCGGACAGGGGCGGGGAACACAGATACGCAGTATTTT. Protein product: CASSRTGAGNTDTQYF.

The chain carries TRBV2 and TRBJ2-3, with D perhaps matching TRBD1 (5 bases). The CDR3 is 14 amino acids. Germline V gene data show CDR1 as SNHLY and CDR2 as FYNNEI. Trimming left V 6 bases short and J 1 base short, with 11 bases between. Here the CDR3 DNA reads TGTGCCAGCAGCGAGGACATCGGCACAGATACGCAGTATTTT. Translating gives CASSEDIGTDTQYF.

This chain connects TRBV6-5 to TRBJ2-2; tentatively, D is TRBD1 (6 bases). Trimming removed 2 bases from V and 0 bases from J, with 10 bases in between. CDR1 MNHEY and CDR2 SVGAGI come from the germline V gene. The CDR3 spans 16 residues. For the CDR3, the DNA is TGTGCCAGCAGTTACGGACAGCCTACGAACACCGGGGAGCTGTTTTTT. Its protein product is CASSYGQPTNTGELFF.

The chain links TRBV28 to TRBJ1-1; D unresolved. The CDR3 length is 11 residues. Germline loops: CDR1 MDHEN, CDR2 SYDVKM. Between the trimmed V and J ends, which lost 11 bases and 1 base, there was a span of 8 bases. The CDR3 is CAAEGNTEAFF. CDR3 nucleotides: TGTGCCGCGGAGGGGAACACTGAAGCTTTCTTT.

V gene TRBV4-2 combines with J gene TRBJ2-1; 12 bases match TRBD2. CDR3 length: 18 amino acids. Trimming removed 0 bases from V and 4 bases from J; junction bases left unmatched: 7. The germline gives CDR1 LGHNA, CDR2 YNFKEQ. CDR3 nucleotides: TGTGCCAGCAGCCAAGATATTACAGGACTAGCGGGATACAATGAGCAGTTCTTC. Its translation is CASSQDITGLAGYNEQFF.

The chain carries TRBV15 and TRBJ1-2; a weak D match, TRBD1 (5 bases). CDR1 is LNHNV and CDR2 is YYDKDF in the germline V gene (reference sequence). The CDR3 has 14 amino acids. Trimming shortened V by 3 bases and J by 4 bases, and 12 bases separated the two germline ends. CDR3 bases: TGTGCCACCAGCAGGCAGGGTACCGGCTATGGCTACACCTTC. It encodes CATSRQGTGYGYTF.

The CDR3 is CASSPRKTSGSRMKQETQYF. The CDR3 coding sequence is TGTGCCAGCAGCCCCCGAAAGACTAGCGGGAGCCGCATGAAACAAGAGACCCAGTACTTC. The chain uses TRBV3-1 (or the pseudogene TRBV3-2) and TRBJ2-5; the match to TRBD2 covers 12 bases. Germline assignment: CDR1 LGHDT and CDR2 YNNKEL (reference sequence). Losses at the gene ends were 4 bases for V and 2 bases for J; bases not matched to a gene: 17. CDR3 length equals 20 residues.

V usage is TRBV28 and J usage is TRBJ1-4; D remains unclear. The CDR3 loop spans 14 amino acids. CDR1 is MDHEN, CDR2 SYDVKM, per germline. The V and J ends lost 3 bases and 4 bases respectively, with 9 bases between them. DNA of the CDR3: TGTGCCAGCAGTTTCAGAGGGTTTAATGAAAAACTGTTTTTT. As protein: CASSFRGFNEKLFF.

The chain is built from TRBV29-1 and TRBJ1-2; the D is unclear. V was cut by 3 bases and J by 5 bases, with 13 bases left in between. This CDR3 region has 13 residues. Germline-derived CDR1 and CDR2 are SQVTM and ANQGSEA. The CDR3 region is CSVDTRRDYGYTF. The CDR3 DNA reads as TGCAGCGTTGATACCAGGAGGGATTATGGCTACACCTTC.

This chain connects TRBV3-1 (or the pseudogene TRBV3-2) to TRBJ2-7; 10 nucleotides match TRBD1. The junction had 9 bases not matched to a gene; V was cut back by 2 bases and J by 5 bases. In germline, CDR1 is LGHDT, CDR2 YNNKEL (reference sequence). The CDR3 covers 16 residues. The CDR3 loop is CASSQRHRDRGDEQYF. For the CDR3, the DNA is TGTGCCAGCAGCCAAAGACACCGGGACAGGGGCGACGAGCAGTACTTC.

The rearrangement links TRBV4-1 to TRBJ2-5, with no clear D. The CDR3 covers 14 residues. CDR1 MGHRA and CDR2 YSYEKL come from the germline V gene. V was shortened by 0 bases and J by 4 bases, with 9 bases between the two germline ends. The CDR3 reads CASSQDWLVETQYF. The CDR3 bases are TGCGCCAGCAGCCAAGATTGGCTAGTAGAGACCCAGTACTTC.

This chain connects TRBV5-1 to TRBJ2-1; 7 nucleotides align to TRBD1. Looked up from germline, CDR1 is SGHRS and CDR2 is YFSETQ. Unmatched junction bases numbered 9, after V lost 1 base and J lost 8 bases. The CDR3 is 15 amino acids. The CDR3 coding sequence is TGCGCCAGCAGCTTGCCAGGGGGATCAATTGATGAGCAGTTCTTC. It is translated as CASSLPGGSIDEQFF.

This chain uses TRBV6-4 with TRBJ2-2; 9 bases are a match to TRBD2. V was pared by 1 base and J by 4 bases, with 1 base of the junction left unmatched. Germline V gene sequence: CDR1 MRHNA, CDR2 SNTAGT. CDR3 length equals 15 residues. The CDR3 reads CASSDLREGTGELFF. CDR3 bases: TGTGCCAGCAGTGACTTGCGGGAGGGCACCGGGGAGCTGTTTTTT.

This chain joins TRBV6-5 and TRBJ2-2; D unclear. The CDR3 totals 11 residues. Per the germline V gene, CDR1 is MNHEY and CDR2 is SVGAGI. The CDR3 here is CAGRYTGELFF. The DNA of the CDR3 is TGTGCTGGCAGATACACCGGGGAGCTGTTTTTT.

V usage is TRBV5-6 and J usage is TRBJ1-2; 7 bases map to TRBD1. Germline CDR1 SGHDT, CDR2 YYEEEE. Trimming at V came to 5 bases and at J to 3 bases, leaving 7 bases not matched to a gene. CDR3 length: 14 amino acids. The DNA for the CDR3 is TGTGCCAGCAGTAAGACAGGGATTGACTATGGCTACACCTTC. Protein: CASSKTGIDYGYTF.